Described below is a single T cell receptor (beta chain) sequence and its context. Trimming cost V 7 bases and J 0 bases, with 12 bases left between them. Per germline, CDR1 SQVTM and CDR2 ANQGSEA. This CDR3 is 13 amino acids long. The sample belongs to a study of blood T cells in healthy people across ages. A second PCR, run for roughly 7 to 11 cycles, used a sample-barcoded 5' primer plus a J-beta primer mix. TCRdb re-analysed the 5' RACE reads in MiXCR, keeping a single row per CDR3 protein. The sample yields roughly 800,000 distinct CDR3 sequences, about three fifths seen once. This receptor was taken from a young man in good health. Sequencing used blood. V usage is TRBV29-1 and J usage is TRBJ2-5; the D is unclear. The CDR3: CSALSSYQETQYF. CDR3 DNA: TGCAGCGCCCTTAGCAGTTACCAAGAGACCCAGTACTTC.